A selection of T cell receptor beta chains follows, all from one sample in a study of neurological immune-mediated disorders. TCRdb used MiXCR to reprocess the 5' RACE reads, holding one entry per CDR3 protein. The sample lists tens of thousands of distinct CDR3 sequences; roughly a tenth were seen once. The sequencing input was PBMCs. These receptors all come from a male donor with HTLV-1-associated myelopathy (HAM/TSP). The CDR3 runs from the conserved cysteine through the conserved F or W. The order of the fields is D gene, J gene, clone size, V gene, CDR3 length, CDR3 protein, CDR3 DNA. A D gene is named only where the DNA matches it firmly. The size entry is marked missing in some rows and otherwise reads once, few, many or a size class.

>.|TRBJ1-2|many|TRBV15|16
CATSRDWEVSTGGYTF
TGTGCCACCAGCAGAGATTGGGAGGTTTCGACGGGTGGCTACACCTTC
>TRBD1|TRBJ2-7|many|TRBV11-1|16
CASSFSLGQGPYEQYF
TGTGCCAGCAGCTTCTCCCTGGGACAGGGACCCTACGAGCAGTACTTC
>.|TRBJ1-1|.|TRBV15|13
CATSRDGTGRAFF
TGTGCCACCAGCAGAGATGGGACCGGGCGAGCTTTCTTT
>.|TRBJ2-1|many|TRBV12-3/TRBV12-4|15
CASSLGSGTYNEQFF
TGTGCCAGCAGTTTAGGATCGGGGACCTACAATGAGCAGTTCTTC
>.|TRBJ1-1|.|TRBV5-6|14
CASSAATVNTEGFF
TGTGCCAGCAGCGCCGCGACCGTGAACACTGAAGGTTTCTTT
>.|TRBJ2-3|many|TRBV5-6|15
CASSLEASSTDTQYF
TGTGCCAGCAGCTTGGAAGCATCGAGCACAGATACGCAGTATTTT
>.|TRBJ1-1|many|TRBV20-1|12
CSTSRGNTEAFF
TGCAGTACATCAAGAGGGAACACTGAAGCTTTCTTT
>.|TRBJ2-7|many|TRBV20-1|13
CSAAKQTRDEQYF
TGCAGTGCGGCTAAGCAGACCCGTGACGAGCAGTACTTC
>.|TRBJ1-5|many|TRBV7-9|15
CASSLDGGGNQPQHF
TGTGCCAGCAGCTTAGATGGGGGAGGCAATCAGCCCCAGCATTTT
>TRBD2|TRBJ2-1|many|TRBV9|16
CASSPRGGLAHNEQFF
TGTGCCAGCAGCCCCCGGGGCGGACTAGCCCACAATGAGCAGTTCTTC
>.|TRBJ1-3|many|TRBV6-5|15
CASIAQPGSGNTIYF
TGTGCCAGCATTGCCCAGCCCGGGTCTGGAAACACCATATATTTT
>.|TRBJ2-7|.|TRBV21-1|9
CASSNAQYF
TGTGCCAGCAGCAATGCGCAGTACTTC
>.|TRBJ2-7|many|TRBV14|14
CASSQDRVRYEQYF
TGTGCCAGCAGCCAAGATCGCGTTAGGTACGAGCAGTACTTC
>.|TRBJ2-7|many|TRBV10-3|12
CAMSGVGYEQYF
TGTGCCATGTCCGGGGTTGGCTACGAGCAGTACTTC
>TRBD2|TRBJ2-3|.|TRBV5-1|15
CASSDDGGDTDTQYF
TGCGCCAGCAGCGACGACGGGGGGGACACAGATACGCAGTATTTT
>.|TRBJ1-3|many|TRBV5-1|14
CASSLQGSGNTIYF
TGCGCCAGCAGCTTGCAGGGCTCTGGAAACACCATATATTTT
>TRBD1|TRBJ2-2|many|TRBV5-6|16
CASSKTGEWDTGELFF
TGTGCCAGCAGCAAAACAGGGGAGTGGGACACCGGGGAGCTGTTTTTT
>.|TRBJ2-7|many|TRBV5-1|14
CASSLGTDTYEQYF
TGCGCCAGCAGCTTGGGTACGGATACCTACGAGCAGTACTTC
>.|TRBJ1-5|.|TRBV5-6|15
CASSLMDRVNQPQHF
TGTGCCAGCAGCTTGATGGACAGAGTTAATCAGCCCCAGCATTTT
>.|TRBJ1-2|many|TRBV29-1|12
CSVVQGNYGYTF
TGCAGCGTGGTTCAGGGGAATTATGGCTACACCTTC
>.|TRBJ2-3|many|TRBV20-1|16
CSASDTILTSTDTQYF
TGCAGTGCTAGCGACACCATACTTACTAGCACAGATACGCAGTATTTT
>.|TRBJ1-2|many|TRBV4-3|15
CASSPWTRITYGYTF
TGCGCCAGCAGCCCCTGGACAAGGATCACCTATGGCTACACCTTC
>TRBD1|TRBJ2-1|few|TRBV29-1|12
CSDGQGSNEQFF
TGCAGCGACGGACAGGGTTCCAATGAGCAGTTCTTC
>.|TRBJ1-4|.|TRBV9|13
CASRKGPREKLFF
TGTGCCAGCAGAAAGGGACCCCGGGAAAAACTGTTTTTT
>TRBD2|TRBJ2-5|many|TRBV20-1|14
CSARDQRGGETQYF
TGCAGTGCTAGAGATCAAAGGGGAGGGGAGACCCAGTACTTC
>TRBD2|TRBJ2-1|many|TRBV7-3|15
CASSPSGGAYNEQFF
TGTGCCAGCAGCCCGTCCGGGGGGGCATACAATGAGCAGTTCTTC
>TRBD2|TRBJ2-3|many|TRBV12-3/TRBV12-4|20
CASRYGAGTSGGVPTDTQYF
TGTGCCAGCAGATATGGCGCCGGGACTAGCGGGGGGGTCCCAACAGATACGCAGTATTTT